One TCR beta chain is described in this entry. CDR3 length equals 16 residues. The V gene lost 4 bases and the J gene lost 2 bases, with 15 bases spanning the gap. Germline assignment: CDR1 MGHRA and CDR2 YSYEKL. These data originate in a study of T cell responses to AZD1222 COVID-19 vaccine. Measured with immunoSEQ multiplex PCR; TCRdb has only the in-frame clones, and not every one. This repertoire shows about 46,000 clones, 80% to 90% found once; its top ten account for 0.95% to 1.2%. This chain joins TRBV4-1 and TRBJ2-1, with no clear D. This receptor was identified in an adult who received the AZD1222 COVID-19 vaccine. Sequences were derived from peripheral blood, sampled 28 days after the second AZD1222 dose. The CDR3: CASSPSPGLPYNEQFF. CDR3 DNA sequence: TGCGCCAGCAGCCCCTCGCCTGGGCTACCCTACAATGAGCAGTTCTTC.